Shown below are 22 T cell receptor beta chains from a single sample sequenced in a study of cytomegalovirus exposure and HLA in healthy donors. The PCR used 60 Vbeta and 13 Jbeta primers. Profiling relied on immunoSEQ multiplex PCR, and the TCRdb table lists in-frame clones only, not all of them. The sample contains 50,000 to 55,000 clones, 72% of which appear only once. Sequenced sample: PBMCs. The receptors derive from a woman aged 50 to 60 in good health and CMV-seropositive.

The chain is built from TRBV5-5 and TRBJ2-1; D may be TRBD2 (5 bases). Per the germline V gene, CDR1 is SGHKS and CDR2 is YYEKEE (reference sequence). This CDR3 has 13 amino acids. Trimming pared 1 base from V and 8 bases from J, leaving 10 bases between. CDR3 protein: CASSLREGYEQFF. In nucleotides, the CDR3 is TGTGCCAGCAGCTTGAGAGAGGGCTATGAGCAGTTCTTC.

This chain links TRBV18 with TRBJ2-5; D not certain. This CDR3 contains 14 residues. Trimming cost V 1 base and J 4 bases, with 10 bases left between them. Germline lookup yields CDR1 KGHSH and CDR2 LQKENI. CDR3 amino acids: CASSPLPQRETQYF. In DNA form, the CDR3 reads TGTGCCAGCTCACCACTACCCCAGCGAGAGACCCAGTACTTC.

The V call is TRBV13, the J call TRBJ2-5; no reliable D call. V was pared by 5 bases and J by 0 bases, with 7 bases between. In germline, CDR1 is PRHDT, CDR2 FYEKMQ (reference sequence). CDR3 length: 13 residues. The DNA for the CDR3 is TGTGCCAGCAGCGCGGTCGACCAAGAGACCCAGTACTTC. It yields the protein CASSAVDQETQYF.

The chain carries TRBV2 and TRBJ1-5, with TRBD1 matching 7 bases. This CDR3 comprises 14 residues. Trimming at V came to 6 bases and at J to 4 bases, leaving 6 bases not matched to a gene. Germline CDR1 reads SNHLY; CDR2 reads FYNNEI. The CDR3: CASSLGGLNQPQHF. The CDR3 coding sequence is TGTGCCAGCAGCCTAGGGGGCCTAAATCAGCCCCAGCATTTT.

The chain links TRBV15 to TRBJ1-2, with TRBD1 as a possible D gene (6 bases). There are 13 residues in the CDR3. The germline gives CDR1 LNHNV, CDR2 YYDKDF (reference sequence). V was shortened by 5 bases and J by 6 bases, with 13 bases between the two germline ends. The CDR3 DNA follows: TGTGCCACCAGCCCACGGACAGCCGATGGCTACACCTTC. It translates to CATSPRTADGYTF.

This chain links TRBV7-6 with TRBJ2-1; no firm D call. CDR1 is SGHVS, CDR2 FNYEAQ, per germline. The ends were cut back, 2 bases at V and 6 bases at J, with 20 bases in the middle. The CDR3 has 17 residues. The CDR3 sequence: CASSLLSTQTIFNEQFF. CDR3 nucleotides: TGTGCCAGCAGCTTACTCAGCACCCAGACAATCTTCAATGAGCAGTTCTTC.

The rearrangement uses TRBV14 and TRBJ2-7, with 8 bases aligning to TRBD1. CDR3 length equals 19 residues. J lost 4 bases, V lost 3 bases, and 20 bases had no gene match. CDR1 SGHDN and CDR2 FVKESK come from the germline V gene. CDR3 loop: CASSHTPKFLGQDSYEQYF. CDR3 nucleotides: TGTGCCAGCAGCCACACTCCAAAGTTCCTGGGACAGGACTCTTACGAGCAGTACTTC.

This clone was picked up one time. The chain links TRBV29-1 to TRBJ2-7, with 10 bases identical to TRBD2. With 1 base clipped from V and 0 bases from J, the junction kept 9 bases outside the gene matches. Germline V CDR1 and CDR2: SQVTM, ANQGSEA. This CDR3 has 17 amino acids. The CDR3 DNA reads TGCAGCGTTGAAGGGTCGTCTAGCGGGAGTCCCTCCTACGAGCAGTACTTC. This translates into CSVEGSSSGSPSYEQYF.

The CDR3 region has the DNA TGTGCCAGCTCACCGGGACTAGGGAGGGTCGAGCAGTACTTC. It translates to CASSPGLGRVEQYF. The chain employs TRBV18 and TRBJ2-7; the match to TRBD2 covers 8 bases. Germline trimming cut 3 bases from V and 6 bases from J; bases unmatched to any gene: 7. This CDR3 is built from 14 residues. CDR1 is KGHSH and CDR2 is LQKENI in the germline V gene.

The chain joins TRBV7-9 to TRBJ2-7; D perhaps matches TRBD2 (6 bases). The CDR3 consists of 13 residues. The germline V gene has CDR1 SEHNR and CDR2 FQNEAQ (reference sequence). The germline V and J ends were trimmed by 2 bases and 1 base, with 6 bases remaining between them. CDR3 DNA sequence: TGTGCCAGCAGCTTACGGGGGTCCTACGAGCAGTACTTC. Protein sequence: CASSLRGSYEQYF.

This clone has a handful of counts. The V gene is TRBV27, the J gene TRBJ2-7, with 13 nucleotides matching TRBD2. V dropped 5 bases and J dropped 2; count of bases not matched to a gene: 12. The germline V gene encodes CDR1 MNHEY and CDR2 SMNVEV (reference sequence). This CDR3 contains 18 residues. This CDR3 reads CASSHQGTSGTTTYEQYF. CDR3 DNA: TGTGCCAGCAGTCACCAGGGGACTAGCGGGACAACTACCTACGAGCAGTACTTC.

This clone was counted a few times. This sequence joins TRBV4-1 and TRBJ2-1, with no clear D. V was cut by 1 base and J by 3 bases, with 16 bases left in between. Germline V gene lookup returns CDR1 MGHRA and CDR2 YSYEKL. The CDR3 sequence is 17 residues long. CDR3 region: CASSQAVAKSLYNEQFF. The CDR3 region has the DNA TGCGCCAGCAGCCAAGCTGTGGCCAAATCCCTCTACAATGAGCAGTTCTTC.

The V call is TRBV7-9, the J call TRBJ1-2, with 7 bases that match TRBD1. Germline loops: CDR1 SEHNR, CDR2 FQNEAQ (reference sequence). The CDR3 is 15 amino acids. Trimming cost V 2 bases and J 2 bases; bases outside gene matches: 5. The CDR3 sequence is CASSLRTGRNYGYTF. As DNA, the CDR3 is TGTGCCAGCAGCTTACGGACAGGCCGCAACTATGGCTACACCTTC.

V and J are TRBV5-1 and TRBJ2-3; possibly TRBD2 for D (6 bases). CDR3 size: 14 residues. Trimming stripped 1 base from V and 2 bases from J, with 8 bases between. Germline CDR1 SGHRS, CDR2 YFSETQ. CDR3 nucleotides: TGCGCCAGCAGCTTGCCTAGCGCCACAGATACGCAGTATTTT. Its translation is CASSLPSATDTQYF.

This clone has a handful of counts. This chain links TRBV14 with TRBJ2-5; TRBD2 aligns across 11 bases. From germline, CDR1 is SGHDN and CDR2 FVKESK. The CDR3 spans 15 residues. The V gene end was trimmed by 4 bases and the J gene end by 5 bases; junction bases not matched to a gene: 6. The CDR3 DNA follows: TGTGCCAGCAGCCCGCCTAGCGGGAGGAGGGAGACCCAGTACTTC. It yields the protein CASSPPSGRRETQYF.

V is TRBV6-1 and J is TRBJ2-5; tentative D call: TRBD2 (6 bases). The CDR3 has 16 residues. Germline-derived CDR1 and CDR2 are MNHNS and SASEGT. V lost 2 bases and J lost 5, with 18 bases in between. The CDR3 DNA is TGTGCCAGCAGTGAACTACCACACCCTCGGGGGGAGACCCAGTACTTC. Translating gives CASSELPHPRGETQYF.

V gene TRBV4-1 combines with J gene TRBJ1-5; 8 positions agree with TRBD1. Per germline, CDR1 MGHRA and CDR2 YSYEKL. The CDR3 runs to 17 residues. The V gene end was trimmed by 4 bases and the J gene end by 1 base; junction bases not matched to a gene: 9. The CDR3 DNA is TGCGCCAGCAGCCTCAGCCCAGGGGGCAACAGCAATCAGCCCCAGCATTTT. It codes for CASSLSPGGNSNQPQHF.

This rearrangement joins TRBV28 to TRBJ1-3, with TRBD1 as a possible D gene (5 bases). In germline, CDR1 is MDHEN, CDR2 SYDVKM. V was shortened by 8 bases and J by 0 bases, with 14 bases between the two germline ends. The CDR3 sequence is 15 residues long. The CDR3 sequence: CASSETAASGNTIYF. For the CDR3, the DNA is TGTGCCAGCTCGGAGACAGCCGCCTCTGGAAACACCATATATTTT.

This clone occurred a few times. The V and J genes are TRBV4-2 and TRBJ1-5; possibly TRBD1 for D (5 bases). V lost 3 bases to trimming and J lost 4 bases, with 13 bases between them. This CDR3 comprises 15 residues. In germline, CDR1 is LGHNA, CDR2 YNFKEQ. CDR3 DNA sequence: TGTGCCAGCAGCCAGGTGGACACGGAGAATCAGCCCCAGCATTTT. It encodes CASSQVDTENQPQHF.

The chain uses TRBV2 and TRBJ1-6; D is perhaps TRBD1 (5 bases). Between the trimmed V and J ends, which lost 8 bases and 5 bases, there was a span of 10 bases. Germline V gene sequence: CDR1 SNHLY, CDR2 FYNNEI. CDR3 size: 13 residues. The CDR3 loop is CASEETDNSPLHF. CDR3 in DNA: TGTGCCAGCGAGGAGACAGATAATTCACCCCTCCACTTT.

The table lists this clone with a few counts. The J gene is TRBJ2-1, the V gene TRBV7-2, with D possibly matching TRBD1 (6 bases). V gave up 0 bases and J gave up 3 bases, with 12 bases separating them. The CDR3 runs 16 residues. Germline assignment: CDR1 SGHTA and CDR2 FQGNSA. As DNA, the CDR3 is TGTGCCAGCAGCTTAGCAGGGGGTCGGCGCTACAATGAGCAGTTCTTC. This sequence encodes CASSLAGGRRYNEQFF.

A few counts support this clone. The J gene is TRBJ2-6, the V gene TRBV9; TRBD1 agrees at 10 bases. The CDR3 is 16 amino acids. Germline trimming cut 7 bases from V and 1 base from J; bases unmatched to any gene: 5. Looked up from germline, CDR1 is SGDLS and CDR2 is YYNGEE. CDR3 protein: CASRRTGGSGANVLTF. CDR3 coding DNA: TGTGCCAGCCGGAGGACAGGGGGGTCTGGGGCCAACGTCCTGACTTTC.